A single sample is the source of the 17 T cell receptor beta chains below, sequenced in a study of T-cell memory formation after mild COVID-19. Each CDR3 protein gets one entry after TCRdb re-called the 5' RACE reads with MiXCR. The profile covers 190,000 or so distinct CDR3 sequences, with roughly a tenth appearing a single time and approximately 3% taken by the ten largest. The sequenced sample consisted of PBMCs or a T cell subset sorted from them (not recorded which). The receptors originated from a man younger than 30 who had mild COVID-19 (a few samples of this study predate the infection). Cell type and time point are not known.

Only a few counts were recorded for this clonotype. The chain carries TRBV7-8 and TRBJ1-3; TRBD1 aligns across 7 bases. This CDR3 spans 15 amino acids. The V and J ends lost 5 bases and 0 bases, in that order; junction bases with no gene match: 4. Per the germline V gene, CDR1 is SGHVS and CDR2 is FQNEAQ. CDR3 bases: TGTGCCAGCAGCCCGGGACAGTCCTCTGGAAACACCATATATTTT. Protein sequence: CASSPGQSSGNTIYF.

This clonotype was counted only a few times. The gene calls are TRBV7-2 and TRBJ1-2, with 9 bases matching TRBD1. V shed 6 bases, J shed 8 bases, and the junction held 13 bases outside the gene matches. The germline V gene has CDR1 SGHTA and CDR2 FQGNSA. The CDR3 totals 15 residues. The CDR3 loop is CASRPPGQGKGGYTF. The CDR3 nucleotides read TGTGCCAGCAGACCCCCGGGACAGGGAAAGGGCGGCTACACCTTC.

This clonotype has a handful of counts. Compared with germline, one end of the junction differs, possibly owing to a read error. J is TRBJ2-2 and V is TRBV7-6; no clear D. Germline V gives CDR1 SGHVS, CDR2 FNYEAQ. CDR3 length: 16 amino acids. CDR3 protein: CASSIAGTANTGELFF. The CDR3, as DNA: TGTGCCAGCAGCATAGCCGGTACCGCGAACACCGGGGAGCTGTTTTTT.

This clonotype was detected only once. The CDR3 protein is CASSLDGGNGNIQYF. The DNA of the CDR3 is TGTGCCAGCAGCTTAGATGGAGGGAATGGAAACATTCAGTACTTC. The V gene is TRBV7-2, the J gene TRBJ2-4; tentative D call: TRBD2 (6 bases). CDR1 and CDR2 from the germline V gene are SGHTA and FQGNSA. V lost 1 base and J 6 bases, leaving 13 bases between the germline ends. The CDR3 extends over 15 amino acids.

The chain uses TRBV4-1 and TRBJ2-1, with TRBD2 matching over 10 bases. The ends lost 4 bases at V and 3 bases at J; junction bases unmatched: 6. Germline V CDR1 and CDR2: MGHRA, YSYEKL. The CDR3 has 16 amino acids. CDR3 bases: TGCGCCAGCAGCCGAGGTGCTAGCGGGAGCTACAATGAGCAGTTCTTC. Amino acids: CASSRGASGSYNEQFF.

The chain couples TRBV7-2 to TRBJ1-5, with no clear D. Germline loops: CDR1 SGHTA, CDR2 FQGNSA. This CDR3 is 13 amino acids long. Between the trimmed V and J ends, which lost 7 bases and 6 bases, there was a span of 13 bases. Written as DNA, the CDR3 is TGTGCCAGCATCGAGAGCTTGTCTCAGCCCCAGCATTTT. Encoded protein: CASIESLSQPQHF.

There are many counts of this clonotype. The V gene is TRBV7-9, the J gene TRBJ2-3; 11 bases fit TRBD1. After removal of 6 bases from V and 5 bases from J, the junction contained 13 bases not matched to a gene. Germline CDR1 is SEHNR and CDR2 is FQNEAQ (reference sequence). The CDR3 loop spans 17 amino acids. CDR3 region: CASRPRLGQGAGDTQYF. For the CDR3, the DNA is TGTGCCAGCAGACCAAGGCTAGGACAGGGGGCAGGAGATACGCAGTATTTT.

This sequence joins TRBV5-1 and TRBJ1-5; possibly TRBD1 for D (6 bases). The length of the CDR3 is 16 residues. V gave up 0 bases and J gave up 4 bases, with 14 bases separating them. Germline V CDR1 and CDR2: SGHRS, YFSETQ. The CDR3 nucleotides are TGCGCCAGCAGCTTGGGGACAGAGCTCGGAAATCAGCCCCAGCATTTT. Translation: CASSLGTELGNQPQHF.

CDR3 residues: CATSRQDAGETQYF. The CDR3 coding sequence is TGTGCCACCAGCAGACAGGACGCTGGGGAGACCCAGTACTTC. This chain links TRBV15 with TRBJ2-5; no reliable D call. CDR3 length: 14 amino acids. Germline values: CDR1 LNHNV, CDR2 YYDKDF (reference sequence). Trimming took off 2 bases at V and 5 bases at J, with 12 bases between the two ends.

This chain connects TRBV7-9 to TRBJ1-2; D ambiguous. This CDR3 comprises 10 residues. The V end lost 8 bases, the J end lost 6 bases, and 7 bases lay between the germline ends. The germline gives CDR1 SEHNR, CDR2 FQNEAQ (reference sequence). The CDR3 loop reads CASGSNGYTF. Written as DNA, the CDR3 is TGTGCCAGCGGCAGCAATGGCTACACCTTC.

This clonotype has at least ten counts. The chain employs TRBV5-1 and TRBJ2-2, with D perhaps TRBD1 (6 bases). Germline CDR1 is SGHRS and CDR2 is YFSETQ. This CDR3 contains 15 residues. The V gene lost 4 bases and the J gene lost 4 bases, with 14 bases spanning the gap. The CDR3 region is CASSVRDTLTGELFF. The CDR3 nucleotides are TGCGCCAGCAGCGTCCGGGACACCCTCACCGGGGAGCTGTTTTTT.

V is TRBV6-6 and J is TRBJ2-2, with 12 positions matching TRBD2. The CDR3 covers 16 residues. Germline V gives CDR1 MNHNY, CDR2 SVGAGI (reference sequence). The junction had 8 bases not matched to a gene; V was cut back by 6 bases and J by 6 bases. The CDR3 is CASRTTSGGMSGELFF. For the CDR3, the DNA is TGTGCCAGCAGGACAACTAGCGGGGGGATGTCCGGGGAGCTGTTTTTT.

CDR3 protein: CASSRGDLGEQYF. The CDR3 nucleotides are TGTGCCAGCTCACGGGGGGATCTTGGCGAGCAGTACTTC. The V and J genes are TRBV18 and TRBJ2-7; D possibly corresponds to TRBD2 (6 bases). Trimming stripped 4 bases from V and 6 bases from J, with 13 bases between. CDR1 and CDR2 (germline): KGHSH, LQKENI. CDR3 length: 13 residues. The full variable domain, its missing parts supplied by reference TRBV18 and TRBJ2-7, is NAGVMQNPRHLVRRRGQEARLRCSPMKGHSHVYWYRQLPEEGLKFMVYLQKENIIDESGMPKERFSAEFPKEGPSILRIQQVVRGDSAAYFCASSRGDLGEQYFGPGTRLTVT.

This clonotype turned up a few times. This sequence joins TRBV3-1 and TRBJ2-5; perhaps D is TRBD1 or TRBD2 (6 bases each). Between the trimmed V and J ends, which lost 0 bases and 2 bases, there was a span of 28 bases. CDR1 and CDR2 from the germline V gene are LGHDT and YNNKEL (reference sequence). The CDR3 is 21 amino acids. CDR3 in amino acids: CASSQDPSGGGHNRRQETQYF. Here the CDR3 DNA reads TGTGCCAGCAGCCAAGATCCTTCCGGAGGGGGTCACAACCGGAGGCAAGAGACCCAGTACTTC.

This clonotype was counted between two and nine times. CDR3 nucleotides: TGCAGTGCTAGGGTAGCGGGGGTCACAGATACGCAGTATTTT. It is translated as CSARVAGVTDTQYF. This chain uses TRBV20-1 with TRBJ2-3, with 9 bases matching TRBD2. The germline CDR1 and CDR2 sequences are DFQATT and SNEGSKA (reference sequence). The length of the CDR3 is 14 residues. The V segment lost 3 bases and the J segment 2 bases; nucleotides outside the gene matches: 3.

The chain couples TRBV7-9 to TRBJ2-5; D is ambiguous. This CDR3 region has 13 residues. CDR1 and CDR2 from the germline V gene are SEHNR and FQNEAQ (reference sequence). V gave up 1 base and J gave up 5 bases, with 8 bases separating them. The CDR3 DNA reads as TGTGCCAGCAGCTTAGTAGTTTTTGAGACCCAGTACTTC. Its translation: CASSLVVFETQYF.

This clonotype has more than one count but fewer than ten. This chain's CDR3 is CASSRRVHRELNTGELFF. The CDR3 DNA is TGTGCCAGCAGTAGACGAGTCCACCGGGAACTAAACACCGGGGAGCTGTTTTTT. The chain couples TRBV6-1 to TRBJ2-2, with TRBD2 as a possible D gene (5 bases). Between the trimmed V and J ends, which lost 5 bases and 2 bases, there was a span of 21 bases. CDR3 length: 18 residues. Germline V CDR1 and CDR2: MNHNS, SASEGT.